A single sample gave rise to the 17 T cell receptor beta chains below, sequenced in a study of technical replicates of blood from a few donors. The assay was immunoSEQ multiplex PCR, and TCRdb's table has in-frame clones only and misses some. Counted here are tens of thousands of clones, 95% occurring once; the ten biggest clones make up approximately 0.26%. Sequencing was carried out using T cells isolated from PBMCs. These TCRs come from a human donor in good health.

The chain has TRBV27 and TRBJ1-2, with a weak D call TRBD1 (6 bases). Trimming removed 6 bases at V and 4 bases at J, with 15 bases between. Germline CDR1 MNHEY, CDR2 SMNVEV (reference sequence). The CDR3 runs to 14 residues. CDR3 coding DNA: TGTGCCAGCAGAACGATAGGGGGTGGCTATGGCTACACCTTC. This gives the protein CASRTIGGGYGYTF.

The rearrangement uses TRBV9 and TRBJ1-4; D gene uncertain. The length of the CDR3 is 13 residues. The V and J ends lost 5 bases and 7 bases respectively, with 12 bases between them. Germline V gene data show CDR1 as SGDLS and CDR2 as YYNGEE. The CDR3 is CASSRSAGEKLFF. CDR3 nucleotides: TGTGCCAGCAGTCGATCAGCAGGTGAAAAACTGTTTTTT.

The chain links TRBV6-1 to TRBJ1-5; 10 bases line up with TRBD1. Losses at the gene ends were 4 bases for V and 0 bases for J; bases not matched to a gene: 9. From germline, CDR1 is MNHNS and CDR2 SASEGT. The CDR3 loop spans 18 amino acids. The CDR3 coding sequence is TGTGCCAGCAGTGGGAGACAGGGGGCCACATATAGCAATCAGCCCCAGCATTTT. Protein: CASSGRQGATYSNQPQHF.

The chain links TRBV6-1 to TRBJ2-7, with D unclear. Between the trimmed V and J ends, which lost 9 bases and 0 bases, there was a span of 9 bases. The germline gives CDR1 MNHNS, CDR2 SASEGT. The CDR3 runs to 12 residues. The CDR3 region has the DNA TGTGCCAGTACGCGGTCCTCCTACGAGCAGTACTTC. It encodes CASTRSSYEQYF.

V gene TRBV5-6 combines with J gene TRBJ2-1, with 10 bases fitting TRBD2. Germline CDR1 reads SGHDT; CDR2 reads YYEEEE. The trim removed 4 bases at V and 0 bases at J, leaving 7 bases unmatched. This CDR3 is 17 amino acids long. The CDR3 reads CASSPRTSGSSYNEQFF. CDR3 sequence (DNA): TGTGCCAGCAGCCCCCGGACTAGCGGTAGCTCCTACAATGAGCAGTTCTTC.

V and J are TRBV19 and TRBJ1-5, with D possibly matching TRBD1 (6 bases). The germline V gene has CDR1 LNHDA and CDR2 SQIVND (reference sequence). The length of the CDR3 is 14 residues. The V and J ends lost 3 bases and 7 bases respectively, with 13 bases between them. CDR3 amino acids: CASSIFSGDQPQHF. The CDR3 coding sequence is TGTGCCAGTAGTATCTTTTCAGGGGACCAGCCCCAGCATTTT.

The rearrangement uses TRBV6-6 and TRBJ1-4, with unresolved D. The germline V gene encodes CDR1 MNHNY and CDR2 SVGAGI (reference sequence). The CDR3 covers 13 residues. The ends were cut back, 8 bases at V and 9 bases at J, with 16 bases in the middle. CDR3 in amino acids: CASSGVPIQKLFF. CDR3 DNA sequence: TGTGCCAGCTCCGGGGTCCCAATTCAAAAACTGTTTTTT.

The chain joins TRBV18 to TRBJ2-5; 10 positions match TRBD2. Looked up from germline, CDR1 is KGHSH and CDR2 is LQKENI. The CDR3 has 19 amino acids. Trimming cost V 6 bases and J 1 base; bases outside gene matches: 17. CDR3 sequence (DNA): TGTGCCAGCTCCCGACGACCGGGCCTAGCGGGGGCCCTCCAAGAGACCCAGTACTTC. Amino acid sequence: CASSRRPGLAGALQETQYF.

The chain links TRBV29-1 to TRBJ2-1; 12 bases agree with TRBD2. Germline V gene lookup returns CDR1 SQVTM and CDR2 ANQGSEA. CDR3 size: 14 residues. V trimming: 7 bases; J trimming: 8 bases; junction bases outside the gene matches: 9. In DNA form, the CDR3 reads TGCAGCGCGCAGACTAGCGGGAGTTTCGATGAGCAGTTCTTC. Amino acid sequence: CSAQTSGSFDEQFF.

This chain links TRBV19 with TRBJ2-7, with TRBD2 matching over 7 bases. CDR1 LNHDA and CDR2 SQIVND come from the germline V gene (reference sequence). CDR3 length equals 13 residues. V dropped 3 bases and J dropped 4; count of bases not matched to a gene: 3. CDR3 DNA sequence: TGTGCCAGTAGTATTGGGGAGGGGTACGAGCAGTACTTC. It encodes CASSIGEGYEQYF.

This chain uses TRBV19 with TRBJ2-1; D not certain. The CDR3 loop spans 11 amino acids. CDR1 is LNHDA and CDR2 is SQIVND in the germline V gene (reference sequence). V shed 10 bases and J shed 7 bases, with 11 bases lying between them. The chain's CDR3 is CANCCQNEQFF. As DNA, the CDR3 is TGTGCCAATTGCTGTCAGAATGAGCAGTTCTTC.

The DNA for the CDR3 is TGTGCCAGCAGTGAATCCGGGACAGGGCCTTGGAAGACCCAGTACTTC. It yields the protein CASSESGTGPWKTQYF. The chain combines TRBV25-1 with TRBJ2-5; 9 positions match TRBD1. CDR3 length: 16 amino acids. The V gene's germline CDR1 is MGHDK and CDR2 SYGVNS. Germline trimming cut 1 base from V and 6 bases from J; bases unmatched to any gene: 9.

The rearrangement uses TRBV9 and TRBJ1-5; TRBD1 might be the D (5 bases). CDR1 and CDR2 from the germline V gene are SGDLS and YYNGEE. The CDR3 sequence is 14 residues long. V was trimmed by 0 bases and J by 9 bases, leaving 13 bases between them. The CDR3 here is CASSVALEGPPQHF. CDR3 in DNA: TGTGCCAGCAGCGTAGCATTGGAGGGGCCGCCCCAGCATTTT.

This clone has just one count. The rearrangement joins TRBV2 to TRBJ1-6, with 8 bases aligning to TRBD1. V shed 6 bases and J 2 bases; nucleotides not matched to a gene: 6. Germline assignment: CDR1 SNHLY and CDR2 FYNNEI. The CDR3 runs to 16 residues. The CDR3 region is CASRADRGTYNSPLHF. As DNA, the CDR3 is TGTGCCAGCAGAGCAGACAGGGGCACCTATAATTCACCCCTCCACTTT. The complete variable domain, with remaining parts taken from reference TRBV2 and TRBJ1-6, reads EPEVTQTPSHQVTQMGQEVILRCVPISNHLYFYWYRQILGQKVEFLVSFYNNEISEKSEIFDDQFSVERPDGSNFTLKIRSTKLEDSAMYFCASRADRGTYNSPLHFGNGTRLTVT.

This chain joins TRBV4-1 and TRBJ1-1, with TRBD1 matching 8 bases. The V and J ends lost 3 bases and 1 base, in that order; junction bases with no gene match: 1. The germline V gene has CDR1 MGHRA and CDR2 YSYEKL. The CDR3 is made up of 14 amino acids. CDR3 nucleotides: TGCGCCAGCAGCCAGGACAGGGAGAACACTGAAGCTTTCTTT. Its protein product is CASSQDRENTEAFF.

The CDR3 here is CSVGQGGFEQFF. CDR3 nucleotide sequence: TGCAGCGTTGGTCAAGGGGGTTTTGAGCAGTTCTTC. This rearrangement joins TRBV29-1 to TRBJ2-1; D possibly corresponds to TRBD1 (6 bases). V shed 4 bases and J shed 9 bases, with 13 bases lying between them. The CDR3 totals 12 residues. Germline values: CDR1 SQVTM, CDR2 ANQGSEA.

V and J are TRBV20-1 and TRBJ1-2; D remains ambiguous. This CDR3 contains 11 residues. Germline lookup yields CDR1 DFQATT and CDR2 SNEGSKA (reference sequence). Trimming removed 1 base from V and 5 bases from J, with 5 bases in between. This chain's CDR3 is CSARGTYGYTF. The CDR3 coding sequence is TGCAGTGCTAGAGGTACATATGGCTACACCTTC.